This T cell receptor beta chain was sequenced in a study of T cells expressing NK-cell markers. Study summary: Sorted T-cell subsets CD3+CD56+NKG2C+, CD3+CD56+NKG2C- and CD3+CD56-NKG2C+ were TCR beta-sequenced. Seven HCMV-seropositive donors and one seronegative donor made up the eight sequenced donors. Findings and caveats of the study: Expanded clones of NKG2C+ T cells had an unclear HCMV specificity.

For this clonotype: Its antigen is unidentified.

The authors made TCR beta cDNA libraries by 5'RACE template switching. This switching added a universal primer site and UMIs. Following a re-call of the 5' RACE reads, TCRdb has one entry per CDR3 protein and lacks DNA. The specimen's table records around 260,000 distinct CDR3 sequences. What was sequenced was blood T cells: a sorted CD56 or NKG2C T cell subset, CD4+ or CD8+ T cells, or bulk PBMC T cells (not recorded which). The clonotype was recovered from a woman aged 18 to 75 in good health.

Here the CDR3 reads CASSLWLAVVGNEQFF. J is TRBJ2-1 and V is TRBV7-2; there is no DNA to check the TCRdb D call of TRBD2. Germline CDR1 SGHTA, CDR2 FQGNSA. This CDR3 region has 16 residues.